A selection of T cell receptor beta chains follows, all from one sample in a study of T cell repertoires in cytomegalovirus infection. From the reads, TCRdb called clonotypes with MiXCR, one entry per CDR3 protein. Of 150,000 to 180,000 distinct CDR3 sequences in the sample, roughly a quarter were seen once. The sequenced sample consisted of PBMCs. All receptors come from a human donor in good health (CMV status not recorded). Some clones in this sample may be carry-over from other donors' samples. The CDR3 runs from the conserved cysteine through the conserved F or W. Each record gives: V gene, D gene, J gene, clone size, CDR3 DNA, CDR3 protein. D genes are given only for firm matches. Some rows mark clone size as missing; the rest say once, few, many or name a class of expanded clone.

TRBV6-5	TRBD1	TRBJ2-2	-	TGTGCCAGCAGTTTCCTTCAGGGGGCGCAGGGAACCGGGGAGCTGTTTTTT	CASSFLQGAQGTGELFF
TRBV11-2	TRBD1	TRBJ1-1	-	TGTGCCAGCAGCTTAGCGGCAGGGACAGGGGGCGCCTCGACTGAAGCTTTCTTT	CASSLAAGTGGASTEAFF
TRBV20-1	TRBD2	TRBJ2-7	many	TGCAGTGCTAGTGGGACTAGCGGGGGGTTTTCCTACGAGCAGTACTTC	CSASGTSGGFSYEQYF
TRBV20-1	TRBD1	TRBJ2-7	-	TGCAGTGCTAGACCCTCGAGGGGACAGGGTGGGCGCGAGCAGTACTTC	CSARPSRGQGGREQYF
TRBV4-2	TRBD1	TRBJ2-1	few	TGTGCCAGCAGCCAACCGGGACAGGGGGGTAACGAGCAGTTCTTC	CASSQPGQGGNEQFF
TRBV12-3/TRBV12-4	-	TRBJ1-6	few	TGTGCCAGCAGCCAAAGGACTTTCCCCCTCCACTTT	CASSQRTFPLHF
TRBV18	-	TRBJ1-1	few	TGTGCCAGCTCACAGGCGAGAGGCGGCACTGAAGCTTTCTTT	CASSQARGGTEAFF
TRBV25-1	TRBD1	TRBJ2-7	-	TGTGCCAGCATCGGGACAGACTCCTACGAGCAGTACTTC	CASIGTDSYEQYF
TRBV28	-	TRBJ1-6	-	TGTGCCAGCAGTTCCCCTAGCTCCTATAATTCACCCCTCCACTTT	CASSSPSSYNSPLHF
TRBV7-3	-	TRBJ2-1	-	TGTGCCAGCAGCTTAAATAAGGGAGCCAATGAGCAGTTCTTC	CASSLNKGANEQFF
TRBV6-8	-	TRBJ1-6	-	TGTGCCACCAGTTACGTAGGGTCACGGTCACCCCTCCACTTT	CATSYVGSRSPLHF
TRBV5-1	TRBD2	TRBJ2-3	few	TGCGCCAGCAGCTTGTGGTATAGCGGGGATACCACTAGCACAGATACGCAGTATTTT	CASSLWYSGDTTSTDTQYF
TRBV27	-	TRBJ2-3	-	TGTGCCAGCAGACAGAAGGATTACAGATACGTCGATAGGCAGTATTTT	CASRQKDYRYVDRQYF
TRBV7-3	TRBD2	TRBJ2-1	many	TGTGCCAGCAGCTTGTCGAGTAGGCCGAGGGGAGTAGCGGGAGGCCCCAAGGAGCAGTTCTTC	CASSLSSRPRGVAGGPKEQFF
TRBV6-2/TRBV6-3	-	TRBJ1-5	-	TGTGCCAGCAGCCGACCGCGGAGGCCCCAGCATTTT	CASSRPRRPQHF
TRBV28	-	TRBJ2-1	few	TGTGCCAGCAGTTTCGCCGATTCCTACAATGAGCAGTTCTTC	CASSFADSYNEQFF
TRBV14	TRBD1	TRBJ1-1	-	TGTGCCAGCAGCCAGCAGACAGGGATCACTGAAGCTTTCTTT	CASSQQTGITEAFF
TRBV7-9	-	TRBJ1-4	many	TGTGCCAGCAGCTTAGGCGGACAATCTAATGAAAAACTGTTTTTT	CASSLGGQSNEKLFF
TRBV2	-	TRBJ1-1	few	TGTGCCAGCAACACCGACGGGAACACTGAAGCTTTCTTT	CASNTDGNTEAFF
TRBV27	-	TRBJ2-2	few	TGTGCCAGCAAGGTAGACAGGTCGAACACCGGGGAGCTGTTTTTT	CASKVDRSNTGELFF
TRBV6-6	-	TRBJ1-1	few	TGTGCCAGCACCGAATGGAACAGGATGAACACTGAAGCTTTCTTT	CASTEWNRMNTEAFF
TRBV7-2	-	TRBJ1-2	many	TGTGCCAGCAGCCCCCCGGTCCGGGCCCGAGGAGGCTACACCTTC	CASSPPVRARGGYTF
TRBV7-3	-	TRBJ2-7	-	TGTGCCAGCAGCTTGTGGCAGGGCTACGAGCAGTACTTC	CASSLWQGYEQYF
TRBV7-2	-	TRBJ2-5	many	TGTGCCAGCACCGTAACCGGGCCCCAAGAGACCCAGTACTTC	CASTVTGPQETQYF
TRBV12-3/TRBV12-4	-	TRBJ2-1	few	TGTGCCAGCAGTTTCCGGCAGGGGGGGAATGAGCAGTTCTTC	CASSFRQGGNEQFF
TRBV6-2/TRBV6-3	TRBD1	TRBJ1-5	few	TGTGCCAGCAGAAACAGGGGTTTTCAGCCCCAGCATTTT	CASRNRGFQPQHF
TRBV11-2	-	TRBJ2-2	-	TGTGCCAGCAGATTCCCAAGGGGGATGGACACCGGGGAGCTGTTTTTT	CASRFPRGMDTGELFF
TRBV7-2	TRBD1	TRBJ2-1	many	TGTGCCAGCAGCACGAGAGAGGGGGCCCTCCACAATGAGCAGTTCTTC	CASSTREGALHNEQFF
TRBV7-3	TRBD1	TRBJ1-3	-	TGTGCCAGCAGCTTAACAGGGGGCGACACCATATATTTT	CASSLTGGDTIYF
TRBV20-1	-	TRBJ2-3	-	TGCAGTGCTAGGTCACCAGGCGGTAGCACAGATACGCAGTATTTT	CSARSPGGSTDTQYF
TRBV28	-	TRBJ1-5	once	TGTGCCAGCAAAGGGGGTCCCCCCAATCAGCCCCAGCATTTT	CASKGGPPNQPQHF
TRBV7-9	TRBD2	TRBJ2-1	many	TGTGCCAGCAGCTTAACGGGAGGAGGGAAAAATGAGCAGTTCTTC	CASSLTGGGKNEQFF
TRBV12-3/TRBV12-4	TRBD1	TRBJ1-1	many	TGTGCCAGCAGTTTCAGGGGGATGAACACTGAAGCTTTCTTT	CASSFRGMNTEAFF
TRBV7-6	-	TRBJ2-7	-	TGTGCCAGCAGCTTCCACCCCTACGAGCAGTACTTC	CASSFHPYEQYF
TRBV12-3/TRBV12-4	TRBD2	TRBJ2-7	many	TGTGCCAGCAGTCCAGCCGCGAGACTAGCGGCCCCCGGGGACTCCTACGAGCAGTACTTC	CASSPAARLAAPGDSYEQYF
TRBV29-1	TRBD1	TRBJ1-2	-	TGCAGCGTCCGCTTAACAGGGGCTGGTATTAATGGCTACACCTTC	CSVRLTGAGINGYTF
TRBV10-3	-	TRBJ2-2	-	TGTGCCACCGCAGCGGTAACCGGGGAGCTGTTTTTT	CATAAVTGELFF
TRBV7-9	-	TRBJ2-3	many	TGTGCCAGCAGCTTAGACCGGGCGACAACAGATACGCAGTATTTT	CASSLDRATTDTQYF
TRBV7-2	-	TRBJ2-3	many	TGTGCCAGCAGCACGCCGGGACCGATCACAGATACGCAGTATTTT	CASSTPGPITDTQYF
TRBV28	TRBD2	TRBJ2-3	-	TGTGCCAGCAGTAGCGGGGGGGCCTTAGATACGCAGTATTTT	CASSSGGALDTQYF
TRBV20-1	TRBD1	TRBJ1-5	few	TGCAGTGCTAGAGTCGCGGGACAGGGGGTTAGTCCCCAGCATTTT	CSARVAGQGVSPQHF
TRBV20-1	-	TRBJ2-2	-	TGCAGTGCTAGATCAGGGGCTGGAACCGGGGAGCTGTTTTTT	CSARSGAGTGELFF
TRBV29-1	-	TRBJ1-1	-	TGCAGCGTTGTGGGGGAGAACACTGAAGCTTTCTTT	CSVVGENTEAFF
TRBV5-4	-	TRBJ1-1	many	TGTGCCAGCAGCTTGCAGGCCAGGGCGATTGACACTGAAGCTTTCTTT	CASSLQARAIDTEAFF
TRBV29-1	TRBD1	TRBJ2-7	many	TGCAGCGTTGAAGAGGGGGCCAGGGGGTACGAGCAGTACTTC	CSVEEGARGYEQYF
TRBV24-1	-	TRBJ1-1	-	TGTGCCACCAGTGCCGGGGGGACGAACACTGAAGCTTTCTTT	CATSAGGTNTEAFF
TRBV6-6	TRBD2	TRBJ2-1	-	TGTGCCAGCAGTTATAGCGGGTCAGCGGGAGGGCCCTACAATGAGCAGTTCTTC	CASSYSGSAGGPYNEQFF
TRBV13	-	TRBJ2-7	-	TGTGCCAGCAGCTTGGGGGATCGCTACGATCAGTACTTC	CASSLGDRYDQYF
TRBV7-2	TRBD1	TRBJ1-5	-	TGTGCCAGCAGCTTGACAGGGGTTAGTCAGCCCGAGCATTTT	CASSLTGVSQPEHF
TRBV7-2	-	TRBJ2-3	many	TGTGCCAGCAAACTAGCTCCCACAGATACGCAGTATTTT	CASKLAPTDTQYF
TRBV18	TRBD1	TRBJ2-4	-	TGTGCCAGCTCACACAGGGGGGAAAACATTCAGTACTTC	CASSHRGENIQYF
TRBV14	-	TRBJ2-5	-	TGTGCCAGCAGCCATGAGACTAGTTATAGAGAGACCGAGTACTTC	CASSHETSYRETEYF
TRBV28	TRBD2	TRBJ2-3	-	TGTGCCAGCAGACCTAGCGGGGGGGCCGGTTATACGCAGTATTTT	CASRPSGGAGYTQYF
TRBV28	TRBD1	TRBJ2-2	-	TGTGCCACCGCACCCCACGGGACAGGGAACACCGGGGAGCTGTTTTTT	CATAPHGTGNTGELFF
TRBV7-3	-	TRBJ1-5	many	TGTGCCAGCAGCTTAAAGGGCCGAACCCCTTATTGCAATCAGCCCCAGCATTTT	CASSLKGRTPYCNQPQHF
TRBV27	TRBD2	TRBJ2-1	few	TGTGCCAGCAGGAGCGGGAGCGTTGGTAATGAGCAGTTCTTC	CASRSGSVGNEQFF
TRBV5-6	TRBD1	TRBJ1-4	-	TGTGCCAGCAGTTCCGGGACAGGGGAGAGTGAAAAACTGTTTTTT	CASSSGTGESEKLFF
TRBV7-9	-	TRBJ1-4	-	TGTGCCAGCGGCCCGAATTGGCCCAGGGATGAAAAACTGTTTTTT	CASGPNWPRDEKLFF
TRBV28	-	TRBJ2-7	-	TGTGCCAGCAGGGCCGGAGACAGGAGCTCCTACGAGCAGTACTTC	CASRAGDRSSYEQYF
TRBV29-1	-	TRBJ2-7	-	TGCAGCGCAGGACCTTCCTACGAGCAGTACTTC	CSAGPSYEQYF